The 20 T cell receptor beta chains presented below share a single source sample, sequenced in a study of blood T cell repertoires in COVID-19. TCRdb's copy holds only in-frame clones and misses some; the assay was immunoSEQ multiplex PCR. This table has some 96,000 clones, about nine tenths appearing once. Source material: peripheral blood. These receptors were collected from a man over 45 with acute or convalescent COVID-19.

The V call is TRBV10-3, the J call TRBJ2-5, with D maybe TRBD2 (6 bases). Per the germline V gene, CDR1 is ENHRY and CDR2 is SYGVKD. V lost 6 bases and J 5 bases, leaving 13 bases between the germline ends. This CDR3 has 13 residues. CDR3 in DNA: TGTGCCATCAGGGACGGGGGTAGGGAGACCCAGTACTTC. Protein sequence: CAIRDGGRETQYF.

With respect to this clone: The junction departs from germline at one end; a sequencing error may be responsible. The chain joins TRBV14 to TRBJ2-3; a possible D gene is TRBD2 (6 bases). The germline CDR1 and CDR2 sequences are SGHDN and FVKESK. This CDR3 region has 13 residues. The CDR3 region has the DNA TGTGCCAGCAGCCCAGGACTGCCCCAACGCGGGGATTTT. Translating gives CASSPGLPQRGDF.

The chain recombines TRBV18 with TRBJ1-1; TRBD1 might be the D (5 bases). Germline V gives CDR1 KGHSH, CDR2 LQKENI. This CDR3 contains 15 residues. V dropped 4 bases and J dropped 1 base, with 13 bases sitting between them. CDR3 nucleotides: TGTGCCAGCTCACACCCAGGGAAGGCGAACACTGAAGCTTTCTTT. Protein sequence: CASSHPGKANTEAFF.

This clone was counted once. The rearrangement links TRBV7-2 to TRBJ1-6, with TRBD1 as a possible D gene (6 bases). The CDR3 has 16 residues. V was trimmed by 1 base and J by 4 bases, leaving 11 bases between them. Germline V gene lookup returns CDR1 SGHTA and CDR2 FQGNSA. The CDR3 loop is CASSLGGGQYNSPLHF. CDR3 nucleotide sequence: TGTGCCAGCAGCTTAGGGGGGGGACAATATAATTCACCCCTCCACTTT. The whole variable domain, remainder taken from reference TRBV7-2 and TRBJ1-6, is GAGVSQSPSNKVTEKGKDVELRCDPISGHTALYWYRQSLGQGLEFLIYFQGNSAPDKSGLPSDRFSAERTGGSVSTLTIQRTQQEDSAVYLCASSLGGGQYNSPLHFGNGTRLTVT.

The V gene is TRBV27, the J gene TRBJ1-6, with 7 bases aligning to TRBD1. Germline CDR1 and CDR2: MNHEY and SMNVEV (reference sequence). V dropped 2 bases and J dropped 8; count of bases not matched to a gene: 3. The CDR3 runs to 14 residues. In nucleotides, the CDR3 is TGTGCCAGCAGTTTAAGGGGGCGGGATTCACCCCTCCACTTT. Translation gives CASSLRGRDSPLHF.

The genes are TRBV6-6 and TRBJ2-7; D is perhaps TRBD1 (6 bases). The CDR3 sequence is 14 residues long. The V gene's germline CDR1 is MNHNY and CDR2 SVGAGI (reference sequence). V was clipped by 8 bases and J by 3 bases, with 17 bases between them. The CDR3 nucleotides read TGTGCCAGCCTTCCGGATGGGACAAGCTACGAGCAGTACTTC. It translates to CASLPDGTSYEQYF.

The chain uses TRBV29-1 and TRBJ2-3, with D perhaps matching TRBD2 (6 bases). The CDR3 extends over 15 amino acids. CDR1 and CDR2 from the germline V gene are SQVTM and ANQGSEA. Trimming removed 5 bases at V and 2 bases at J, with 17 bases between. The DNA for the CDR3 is TGCAGCGTTAGAATGTCGGGAGCCCCCACAGATACGCAGTATTTT. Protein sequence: CSVRMSGAPTDTQYF.

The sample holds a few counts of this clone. CDR3 nucleotides: TGTGCCAGCAGCTCCCGGGACAGGGGTGAGCAGTACTTC. Amino acid sequence: CASSSRDRGEQYF. The chain uses TRBV7-7 and TRBJ2-7; 10 bases align to TRBD1. CDR1 is SSHAT and CDR2 is FNYEAQ in the germline V gene (reference sequence). V was clipped by 4 bases and J by 7 bases; unmatched bases: 4. There are 13 residues in the CDR3.

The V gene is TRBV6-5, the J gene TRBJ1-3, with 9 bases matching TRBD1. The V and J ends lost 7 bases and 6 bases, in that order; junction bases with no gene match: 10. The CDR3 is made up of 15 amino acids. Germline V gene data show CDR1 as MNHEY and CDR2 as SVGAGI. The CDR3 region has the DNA TGTGCCAGCAACGGGAGGGGACAGGGTGCAAACACCATATATTTT. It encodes CASNGRGQGANTIYF.

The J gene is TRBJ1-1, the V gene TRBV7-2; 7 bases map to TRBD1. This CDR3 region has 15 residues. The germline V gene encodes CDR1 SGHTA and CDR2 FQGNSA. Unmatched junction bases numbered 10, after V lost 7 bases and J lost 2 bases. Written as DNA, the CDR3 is TGTGCCAGCAATAGTTGGGGACAGATAAACACTGAAGCTTTCTTT. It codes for CASNSWGQINTEAFF.

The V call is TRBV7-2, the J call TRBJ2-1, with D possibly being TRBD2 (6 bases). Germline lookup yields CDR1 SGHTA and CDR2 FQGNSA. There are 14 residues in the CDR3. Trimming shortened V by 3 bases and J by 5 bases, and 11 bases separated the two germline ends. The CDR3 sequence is CASSFRAGNNEQFF. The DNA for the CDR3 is TGTGCCAGCAGCTTTCGGGCGGGAAACAATGAGCAGTTCTTC.

The CDR3 here is CASSLAESYEQYF. CDR3 bases: TGTGCCAGCAGCTTGGCGGAGTCCTACGAGCAGTACTTC. The rearrangement links TRBV5-8 to TRBJ2-7; no clear D gene. The V end was cut by 0 bases, the J end by 1 base, with 5 bases between. Germline lookup yields CDR1 SGHTS and CDR2 YDEGEE. The CDR3 is 13 amino acids. Using reference TRBV5-8 and TRBJ2-7 for the parts outside the CDR3, the full variable domain is EAGVTQSPTHLIKTRGQQATLRCSPISGHTSVYWYQQALGLGLQFLLWYDEGEERNRGNFPPRFSGRQFPNYSSELNVNALELEDSALYLCASSLAESYEQYFGPGTRLTVT.

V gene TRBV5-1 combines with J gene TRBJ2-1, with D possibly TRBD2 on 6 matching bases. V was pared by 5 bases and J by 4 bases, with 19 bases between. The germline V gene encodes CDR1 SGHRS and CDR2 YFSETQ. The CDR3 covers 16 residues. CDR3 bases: TGCGCCAGCAGGCAGGGAGGAAACTCGATTTACAATGAGCAGTTCTTC. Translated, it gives CASRQGGNSIYNEQFF.

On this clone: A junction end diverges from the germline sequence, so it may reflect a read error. CDR3 nucleotide sequence: TGTGCCAGCAGCGTAGCCCGGCTAGAACAGGGTATAGTCTTC. It specifies CASSVARLEQGIVF. This rearrangement joins TRBV9 to TRBJ2-1; perhaps TRBD1 as D (6 bases). This CDR3 has 14 residues. Germline V gene data show CDR1 as SGDLS and CDR2 as YYNGEE.

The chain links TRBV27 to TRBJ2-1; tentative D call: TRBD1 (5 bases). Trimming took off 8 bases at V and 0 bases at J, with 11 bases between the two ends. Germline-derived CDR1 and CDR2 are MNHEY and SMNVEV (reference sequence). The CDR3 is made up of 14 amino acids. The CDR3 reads CASGVDSSYNEQFF. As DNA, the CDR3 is TGTGCCAGCGGGGTCGACAGCTCCTACAATGAGCAGTTCTTC.

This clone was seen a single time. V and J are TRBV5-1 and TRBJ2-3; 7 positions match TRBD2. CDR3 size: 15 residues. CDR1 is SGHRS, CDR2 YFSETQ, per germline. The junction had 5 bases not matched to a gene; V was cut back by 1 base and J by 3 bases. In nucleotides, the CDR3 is TGCGCCAGCAGCTTGCTAGTTAGCGGGACAGATACGCAGTATTTT. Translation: CASSLLVSGTDTQYF.

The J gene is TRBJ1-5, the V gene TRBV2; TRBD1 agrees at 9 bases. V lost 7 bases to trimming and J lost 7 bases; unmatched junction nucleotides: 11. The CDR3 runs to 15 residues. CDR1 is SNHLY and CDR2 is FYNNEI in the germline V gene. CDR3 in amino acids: CASIRDREGGQPQHF. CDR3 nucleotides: TGTGCCAGCATTCGGGACAGGGAGGGAGGACAGCCCCAGCATTTT.

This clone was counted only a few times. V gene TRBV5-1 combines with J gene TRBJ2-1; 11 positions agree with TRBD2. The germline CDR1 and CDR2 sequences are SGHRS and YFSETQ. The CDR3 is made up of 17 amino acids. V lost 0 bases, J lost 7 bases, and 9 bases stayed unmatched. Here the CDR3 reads CASSLGSGRASGNEQFF. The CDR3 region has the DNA TGCGCCAGCAGCTTGGGTAGCGGGAGGGCCTCGGGGAATGAGCAGTTCTTC.

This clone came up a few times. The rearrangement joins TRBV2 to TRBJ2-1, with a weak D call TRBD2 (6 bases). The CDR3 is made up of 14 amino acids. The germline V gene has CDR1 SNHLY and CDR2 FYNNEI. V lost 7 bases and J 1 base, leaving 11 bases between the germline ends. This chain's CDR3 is CASIPGLSYNEQFF. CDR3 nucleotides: TGTGCCAGCATACCGGGACTGTCCTACAATGAGCAGTTCTTC.

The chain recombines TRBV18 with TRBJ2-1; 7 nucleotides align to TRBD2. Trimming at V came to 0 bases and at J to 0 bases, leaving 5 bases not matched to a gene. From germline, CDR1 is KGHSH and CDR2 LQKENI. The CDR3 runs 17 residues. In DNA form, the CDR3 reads TGTGCCAGCTCACCACCGAGCGGGACCAGCTCCTACAATGAGCAGTTCTTC. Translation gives CASSPPSGTSSYNEQFF.